This T cell receptor beta chain was profiled in a study of T cells after yellow fever vaccination. The study's findings and limits: The booster response re-showed most primary clones: about 96% CD4, almost 90% CD8. The presence of abundant clonotypes contaminating from the bulk population was possible in FACS-sorted repertoires.

The study made its TCR cDNA through 5'RACE template switching. That step introduced a universal primer site along with UMIs. From the 5' RACE reads, TCRdb called clonotypes with MiXCR, one entry per CDR3 protein. The sample has roughly 500,000 distinct CDR3 sequences; roughly 19% are singletons. CDR1 SGHTA and CDR2 FQGNSA come from the germline V gene. The CDR3 sequence is 15 residues long. The V and J ends lost 4 bases and 3 bases respectively, with 14 bases between them. This clonotype was picked up many times. What it binds is unknown. V and J are TRBV7-2 and TRBJ2-3, with D perhaps TRBD2 (6 bases). The source is a man aged 30 to 45 who received the YFV17D yellow fever vaccine. Source: PBMCs, taken 15 days after the yellow fever booster vaccination. CDR3 amino acids: CASSSPPGTTDTQYF. The CDR3 coding sequence is TGTGCCAGCAGCTCACCCCCGGGGACTACAGATACGCAGTATTTT.